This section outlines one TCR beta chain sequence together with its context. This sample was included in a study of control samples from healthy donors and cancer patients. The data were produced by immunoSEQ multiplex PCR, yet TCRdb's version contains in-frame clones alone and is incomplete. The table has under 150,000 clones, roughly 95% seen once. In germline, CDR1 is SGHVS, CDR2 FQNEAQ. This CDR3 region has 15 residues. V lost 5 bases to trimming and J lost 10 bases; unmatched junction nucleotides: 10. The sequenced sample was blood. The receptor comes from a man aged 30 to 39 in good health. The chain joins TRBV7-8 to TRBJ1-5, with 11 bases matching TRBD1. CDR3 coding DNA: TGTGCCAGCAGCCGAGGGACAGGGGGTCCTCATCCCCAGCATTTT. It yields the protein CASSRGTGGPHPQHF.